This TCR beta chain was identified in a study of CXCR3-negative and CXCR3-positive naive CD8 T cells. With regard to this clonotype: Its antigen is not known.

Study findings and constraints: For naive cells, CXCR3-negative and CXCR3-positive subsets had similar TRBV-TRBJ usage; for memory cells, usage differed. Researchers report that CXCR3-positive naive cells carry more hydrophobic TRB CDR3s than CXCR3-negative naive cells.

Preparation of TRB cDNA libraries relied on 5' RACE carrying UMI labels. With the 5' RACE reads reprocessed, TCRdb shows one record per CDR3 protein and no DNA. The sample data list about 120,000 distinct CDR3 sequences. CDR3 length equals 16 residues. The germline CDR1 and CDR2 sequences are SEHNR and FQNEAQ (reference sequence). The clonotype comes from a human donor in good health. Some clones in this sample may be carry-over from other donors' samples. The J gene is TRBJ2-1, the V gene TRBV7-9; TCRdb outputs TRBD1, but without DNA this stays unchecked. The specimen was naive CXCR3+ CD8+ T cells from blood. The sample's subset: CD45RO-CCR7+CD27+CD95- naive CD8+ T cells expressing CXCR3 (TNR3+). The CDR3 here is CASSLGLQGQYNEQFF.